This TCR beta chain comes out of a study of blood T cells in healthy people across ages. Whole-study findings and limits: Age brought a roughly linear fall in TCR beta diversity measured per million T cells.

As concerns this clonotype: As yet, its antigen is unknown.

Germline values: CDR1 MNHEY, CDR2 SVGAGI. V lost 6 bases to trimming and J lost 3 bases; unmatched junction nucleotides: 9. The CDR3 spans 15 residues. In each sample, at least 6.5 million PBMCs were isolated. Each sample yielded at least 5.5 micrograms of PBMC total RNA. A second PCR, run for roughly 7 to 12 cycles, used a sample-barcoded 5' primer plus a J-beta primer mix. From each sample, at least 3 million paired-end reads containing CDR3 were obtained. TCRdb re-analysed the 5' RACE reads in MiXCR, keeping a single row per CDR3 protein. The top ten hold around 11% of the sample, which has roughly 1,500,000 distinct CDR3 sequences, about 32% seen once.

Sequencing used blood. The V gene is TRBV6-5, the J gene TRBJ2-7, with TRBD1 identical over 9 bases. The clonotype comes from a woman in her 30s in good health. The CDR3 sequence: CASRPNRDRVYEQYF. Here the CDR3 DNA reads TGTGCCAGCAGGCCAAATCGGGACAGGGTCTACGAGCAGTACTTC.